The rows below give T cell receptor beta chains drawn from one sample of a study of vaccination effects on CD4 cells after COVID-19. Here immunoSEQ multiplex PCR was the method, and the copy in TCRdb shows in-frame clones only, minus some. The repertoire consists of roughly 45,000 clones, with approximately 70% occurring once and the leading ten covering about 30%. Their antigens are not known. Material: CD4+ T cells from PBMCs cultured with a peptide pool, obtained before COVID-19 vaccination. These receptors were obtained from a human donor who had a prior SARS-CoV-2 infection. CDR3s leave out the opening cysteine and the closing phenylalanine or tryptophan. Some rows mark clone size as missing; the rest say once, few, many or name a class of expanded clone.

clone_size	j_call	v_call	cdr3_aa
NA	TRBJ2-3	TRBV5-5	ASSLLSPSDTQY
few	TRBJ1-2	TRBV5-6	ASSLWNRGTYGYT
NA	TRBJ2-5	TRBV24-1	ATSEPPGTSEKETQY
NA	TRBJ2-7	TRBV11-2	ASSLVPGGSYEQY
NA	TRBJ2-2	TRBV5-4	ANSGGPAGTGELF
NA	TRBJ2-5	TRBV5-1	ASSLEQATAETQY
NA	TRBJ2-3	TRBV5-6	ASSLFRDTQY
NA	TRBJ2-5	TRBV19	ASSIWGGLGETQY
NA	TRBJ2-2	TRBV2	ATKAAWNTGELF
NA	TRBJ1-2	TRBV6-5	ASISGQGDYGYT
NA	TRBJ2-1	TRBV5-4	ASSLPTSGGENEQF
NA	TRBJ1-5	TRBV5-1	ASSLGQFSNQPQH
NA	TRBJ1-1	TRBV3-1/TRBV3-2	ASSQDGRSEAF
NA	TRBJ1-2	TRBV30	AWRAGGYGYT
NA	TRBJ1-1	TRBV27	ASSSRGEAF
NA	TRBJ2-3	TRBV7-9	ASSLKRASGDTDTQY
NA	TRBJ1-6	TRBV20-1	SASSQGPLHSPLH
few	TRBJ2-3	TRBV5-4	ASSPRSGSSDTQY
NA	TRBJ2-2	TRBV10-3	AISGQGNTGELF
NA	TRBJ2-3	TRBV4-3	ASSPWTSGTDTQY
NA	TRBJ1-1	TRBV7-9	ASSLGQGGGFAAF
NA	TRBJ2-1	TRBV6-5	ASSQGLAGSNEQF
few	TRBJ2-1	TRBV5-1	ASRGLAGSDNEQF
NA	TRBJ2-7	TRBV5-5	ASSRNSGRAYEQY
few	TRBJ2-1	TRBV11-3	ASSFHLGGASGVEQF
NA	TRBJ2-7	TRBV11-1	ASSWGTVGDYEQY
few	TRBJ1-6	TRBV30	AWGSNRGQGLH
few	TRBJ1-2	TRBV7-6	ASSLEAGAIYGYT
once	TRBJ2-1	TRBV4-2	ASSQTSGSINEQF
few	TRBJ2-7	TRBV6-2/TRBV6-3	ASSFTFSYEQY
NA	TRBJ2-1	TRBV18	ASSPGLAGGEEQF
NA	TRBJ2-7	TRBV10-3	AIRDWSSYEQY
NA	TRBJ2-2	TRBV10-3	AISGGGNGELF
NA	TRBJ1-3	TRBV3-1/TRBV3-2	ASSQRVTGNTIY
few	TRBJ1-3	TRBV28	ASNLGGASGNTIY
few	TRBJ2-1	TRBV6-4	ASRATGWGDEQF
few	TRBJ1-4	TRBV6-1	ASSELRDRPNEKLF
NA	TRBJ2-1	TRBV9	ASSPRGLAGGYSSYNEQF
NA	TRBJ2-5	TRBV10-3	AISESRQETQY
once	TRBJ2-1	TRBV11-3	ASSPSALVGYNEQF
NA	TRBJ2-7	TRBV14	ASSRVPGSQY
few	TRBJ2-4	TRBV11-3	ASSLNQAKNIQY
NA	TRBJ1-2	TRBV7-3	ASSLTGGYGYT
NA	TRBJ2-3	TRBV18	ASSPPTDTQY
once	TRBJ2-1	TRBV5-4	ASNKREGPLGYNEQF
NA	TRBJ1-2	TRBV5-8	ASSLDGEGYGYT
NA	TRBJ2-5	TRBV5-1	ASSSQAGGRWETQY
few	TRBJ1-3	TRBV11-3	ASSTQGQGNTIY
NA	TRBJ2-7	TRBV5-1	ASSWGGFSYEQY
few	TRBJ1-5	TRBV7-3	ASPLKGQGTPQPQH
NA	TRBJ2-2	TRBV6-2/TRBV6-3	ASSYLAGTGELF
NA	TRBJ2-3	TRBV7-6	ASSPGLAATDTQY